The next 26 T cell receptor beta chains were all read from a single sample in a study of T cell responses to AZD1222 COVID-19 vaccine. Measured with immunoSEQ multiplex PCR; TCRdb has only the in-frame clones, and not every one. The sample consists of about 61,000 clones, approximately 90% of them appearing once. The sequenced sample was peripheral blood, obtained on day 0 of AZD1222 vaccination. The receptor set was obtained from an adult in good health.

The genes are TRBV24-1 and TRBJ2-7; D not resolved. Germline assignment: CDR1 KGHDR and CDR2 SFDVKD. CDR3 length equals 12 residues. Trimming cost V 5 bases and J 3 bases, with 7 bases left between them. DNA of the CDR3: TGTGCCACCAGTGGGAATTACTACGAGCAGTACTTC. This sequence encodes CATSGNYYEQYF.

The chain combines TRBV2 with TRBJ1-4; D is unresolved. The V gene lost 6 bases and the J gene lost 7 bases, with 9 bases spanning the gap. Germline lookup yields CDR1 SNHLY and CDR2 FYNNEI. This CDR3 has 12 amino acids. CDR3: CASRERREKLFF. DNA for the CDR3: TGTGCCAGCAGAGAGAGGCGTGAAAAACTGTTTTTT.

The V gene is TRBV7-3, the J gene TRBJ2-1, with 12 positions matching TRBD2. This CDR3 is built from 17 residues. The J segment lost 5 bases and the V segment lost 2 bases, leaving 7 bases of the junction unmatched. Germline CDR1 reads SGHTA; CDR2 reads FQGTGA. CDR3 sequence (DNA): TGTGCCAGCAGCTTACGACTAGCGGGGGAGATGGACAATGAGCAGTTCTTC. Protein product: CASSLRLAGEMDNEQFF.

The chain links TRBV6-6 to TRBJ1-6; 10 bases match TRBD1. V shed 6 bases, J shed 7 bases, and the junction held 9 bases outside the gene matches. The CDR3 spans 16 residues. The germline gives CDR1 MNHNY, CDR2 SVGAGI (reference sequence). In DNA form, the CDR3 reads TGTGCCAGCAGCTGGACAGGGGGAGCCGAAAATTCACCCCTCCACTTT. Translation: CASSWTGGAENSPLHF.

The V and J genes are TRBV3-1 (or the pseudogene TRBV3-2) and TRBJ2-3, with D tentatively TRBD2 (6 bases). The V and J ends lost 3 bases and 6 bases respectively, with 10 bases between them. The CDR3 has 13 residues. Germline V gene sequence: CDR1 LGHDT, CDR2 YNNKEL (reference sequence). CDR3 protein: CASSQGGGDTQYF. In DNA, the CDR3 is TGTGCCAGCAGCCAGGGGGGTGGGGATACGCAGTATTTT.

This chain connects TRBV7-8 to TRBJ2-7, with TRBD1 matching 9 bases. Trimming cost V 2 bases and J 4 bases; bases outside gene matches: 6. The CDR3 is 15 residues long. Germline V gene lookup returns CDR1 SGHVS and CDR2 FQNEAQ. The CDR3 DNA reads TGTGCCAGCAGCTTACACGGGACAGGGTGGTACGAGCAGTACTTC. It encodes CASSLHGTGWYEQYF. The variable domain in full, with the rest retrieved from reference TRBV7-8 and TRBJ2-7, is GAGVSQSPRYKVAKRGQDVALRCDPISGHVSLFWYQQALGQGPEFLTYFQNEAQLDKSGLPSDRFFAERPEGSVSTLKIQRTQQEDSAVYLCASSLHGTGWYEQYFGPGTRLTVT.

The chain combines TRBV6-5 with TRBJ1-2, with D uncertain. CDR1 and CDR2 (germline): MNHEY, SVGAGI. The CDR3 consists of 12 residues. Trimming took off 6 bases at V and 5 bases at J, with 10 bases between the two ends. The CDR3 reads CASSQRPYGYTF. The CDR3 region has the DNA TGTGCCAGCAGCCAACGCCCTTATGGCTACACCTTC.

V gene TRBV20-1 combines with J gene TRBJ2-7; TRBD1 might be the D (5 bases). Germline CDR1 reads DFQATT; CDR2 reads SNEGSKA (reference sequence). The length of the CDR3 is 11 residues. Deletions cut 5 bases from V and 4 bases from J, with 9 bases between. CDR3: CSALQGYEQYF. The CDR3 nucleotides read TGCAGTGCTCTCCAGGGTTACGAGCAGTACTTC.

The V and J genes are TRBV5-4 and TRBJ2-1; TRBD2 matches 8 bases. CDR3 length: 16 residues. The V segment lost 0 bases and the J segment 4 bases; nucleotides outside the gene matches: 6. Per germline, CDR1 SGHNT and CDR2 YYREEE (reference sequence). DNA of the CDR3: TGTGCCAGCAGCTTGGTATCGGCGGGGGGATACAATGAGCAGTTCTTC. The encoded protein is CASSLVSAGGYNEQFF.

The chain joins TRBV5-1 to TRBJ2-1, with D possibly TRBD1 on 6 matching bases. Per germline, CDR1 SGHRS and CDR2 YFSETQ. Trimming cost V 5 bases and J 0 bases, with 15 bases left between them. The CDR3 is 16 amino acids. The CDR3 DNA reads as TGCGCCAGCAGTCCAAATGAAGGGGGCTCCTACAATGAGCAGTTCTTC. Amino acids: CASSPNEGGSYNEQFF.

The chain employs TRBV14 and TRBJ1-6; D is unresolved. Germline CDR1 and CDR2: SGHDN and FVKESK. The CDR3 spans 13 residues. Trimming removed 3 bases from V and 7 bases from J, with 7 bases in between. This CDR3 reads CASSQVRNSPLHF. DNA of the CDR3: TGTGCCAGCAGCCAGGTCAGGAATTCACCCCTCCACTTT.

The J gene is TRBJ2-2, the V gene TRBV25-1; D unclear. Trimming removed 5 bases at V and 3 bases at J, with 13 bases between. CDR1 MGHDK and CDR2 SYGVNS come from the germline V gene. CDR3 length equals 15 residues. The CDR3 nucleotides read TGTGCCAGCAGTCCAGGCGGCCCCTACACCGGGGAGCTGTTTTTT. Amino acid sequence: CASSPGGPYTGELFF. Based on the CDR3 plus reference TRBV25-1 and TRBJ2-2, the full variable domain is EADIYQTPRYLVIGTGKKITLECSQTMGHDKMYWYQQDPGMELHLIHYSYGVNSTEKGDLSSESTVSRIRTEHFPLTLESARPSHTSQYLCASSPGGPYTGELFFGEGSRLTVL.

The chain has TRBV10-3 and TRBJ1-6, with D possibly matching TRBD1 (5 bases). Germline CDR1 ENHRY, CDR2 SYGVKD. The CDR3 sequence is 18 residues long. V dropped 0 bases and J dropped 5 bases, with 17 bases sitting between them. Here the CDR3 reads CAISESLQAGRDNSPLHF. CDR3 in DNA: TGTGCCATCAGTGAGTCCTTGCAAGCGGGACGAGATAATTCACCCCTCCACTTT.

The rearrangement joins TRBV7-8 to TRBJ1-5; TRBD1 matches 11 bases. Germline loops: CDR1 SGHVS, CDR2 FQNEAQ. V lost 4 bases and J lost 8; bases outside the gene matches: 7. This CDR3 is 15 amino acids long. CDR3 nucleotides: TGTGCCAGCAGCTGGCGGACAGGGGGCGTTGAGCCCCAGCATTTT. Protein sequence: CASSWRTGGVEPQHF.

V usage is TRBV18 and J usage is TRBJ2-7, with 11 bases matching TRBD1. Germline lookup yields CDR1 KGHSH and CDR2 LQKENI. The CDR3 has 15 amino acids. V dropped 6 bases and J dropped 2; count of bases not matched to a gene: 6. As DNA, the CDR3 is TGTGCCAGCTCGTCGGGACAGGGGGTGACCTACGAGCAGTACTTC. It codes for CASSSGQGVTYEQYF.

CDR3 amino acids: CASSSTQGADTQYF. CDR3 nucleotide sequence: TGTGCCAGCAGCTCGACCCAGGGAGCGGATACGCAGTATTTT. This chain joins TRBV5-5 and TRBJ2-3; D possibly uses TRBD1 or TRBD2 (5 bases each). V lost 3 bases to trimming and J lost 6 bases, with 14 bases between them. This CDR3 has 14 residues. Germline CDR1 and CDR2: SGHKS and YYEKEE (reference sequence).

The chain carries TRBV9 and TRBJ2-2; D unresolved. The V and J ends lost 0 bases and 7 bases respectively, with 10 bases between them. The CDR3 runs to 14 residues. Germline values: CDR1 SGDLS, CDR2 YYNGEE. This chain's CDR3 is CASSVGEGFGELFF. CDR3 nucleotide sequence: TGTGCCAGCAGCGTAGGGGAAGGTTTCGGGGAGCTGTTTTTT.

This rearrangement joins TRBV18 to TRBJ2-2; perhaps TRBD1 as D (6 bases). Trimming took off 3 bases at V and 4 bases at J, with 18 bases between the two ends. Germline V gives CDR1 KGHSH, CDR2 LQKENI. The CDR3 is 17 amino acids. The CDR3 DNA is TGTGCCAGCTCACCGAGGGGAAGACAGGACATCACCGGGGAGCTGTTTTTT. As protein: CASSPRGRQDITGELFF. The whole variable domain, remainder taken from reference TRBV18 and TRBJ2-2, is NAGVMQNPRHLVRRRGQEARLRCSPMKGHSHVYWYRQLPEEGLKFMVYLQKENIIDESGMPKERFSAEFPKEGPSILRIQQVVRGDSAAYFCASSPRGRQDITGELFFGEGSRLTVL.

The chain employs TRBV4-2 and TRBJ1-1; D might be TRBD1 (6 bases). V lost 2 bases and J lost 0, with 16 bases in between. CDR3 length: 17 residues. CDR1 and CDR2 from the germline V gene are LGHNA and YNFKEQ. CDR3 residues: CASSQKRGQPMNTEAFF. The DNA of the CDR3 is TGTGCCAGCAGCCAAAAACGGGGGCAACCCATGAACACTGAAGCTTTCTTT.

This sequence joins TRBV27 and TRBJ2-1, with TRBD1 matching over 8 bases. The ends lost 5 bases at V and 2 bases at J; junction bases unmatched: 11. The CDR3 contains 17 residues. Germline CDR1 is MNHEY and CDR2 is SMNVEV (reference sequence). CDR3 DNA: TGTGCCAGCAGTGAGCAAGGACAGGGCCTTCCCTACAATGAGCAGTTCTTC. Protein product: CASSEQGQGLPYNEQFF.

The chain employs TRBV5-4 and TRBJ2-2; 9 bases agree with TRBD1. This CDR3 has 15 residues. The germline gives CDR1 SGHNT, CDR2 YYREEE (reference sequence). The V and J ends lost 5 bases and 0 bases, in that order; junction bases with no gene match: 2. For the CDR3, the DNA is TGTGCCAGCAGGCGGACAGGGGCGAACACCGGGGAGCTGTTTTTT. Its translation: CASRRTGANTGELFF.

The chain combines TRBV7-3 with TRBJ2-3; no definite D call. V was cut by 4 bases and J by 6 bases, with 11 bases left in between. This CDR3 spans 13 amino acids. Germline loops: CDR1 SGHTA, CDR2 FQGTGA. The CDR3 here is CASSSTPSDTQYF. The CDR3 nucleotides read TGTGCCAGCAGCTCGACACCTTCGGATACGCAGTATTTT.

About this clone: One junction end disagrees with the germline gene, perhaps due to a read error. The CDR3 here is CASSLGGTGGSNEQYF. CDR3 sequence (DNA): TGTGCCAGCAGCTTGGGCGGGACAGGGGGCTCCAACGAGCAGTACTTC. The chain is built from TRBV5-4 and TRBJ2-7, with 12 bases matching TRBD1. This CDR3 spans 16 amino acids. Germline-derived CDR1 and CDR2 are SGHNT and YYREEE (reference sequence).

The chain is built from TRBV6-5 and TRBJ1-5; D gene ambiguous. Trimming pared 4 bases from V and 1 base from J, leaving 11 bases between. There are 15 residues in the CDR3. From germline, CDR1 is MNHEY and CDR2 SVGAGI. The DNA of the CDR3 is TGTGCCAGCAGTTCATCCGTAAGAAGCAATCAGCCCCAGCATTTT. Translated, it gives CASSSSVRSNQPQHF.

The count of this clone is one. This sequence joins TRBV2 and TRBJ2-5, with D possibly TRBD1 on 6 matching bases. There are 15 residues in the CDR3. Germline V lookup: CDR1 SNHLY, CDR2 FYNNEI. The V end was cut by 3 bases, the J end by 2 bases, with 13 bases between. The CDR3 loop reads CASSEGAGLQETQYF. Written as DNA, the CDR3 is TGTGCCAGCAGTGAGGGGGCTGGATTACAAGAGACCCAGTACTTC.

The chain links TRBV7-3 to TRBJ2-3; possible D gene TRBD2, 6 bases. The CDR3 has 15 residues. Between the trimmed V and J ends, which lost 2 bases and 1 base, there was a span of 10 bases. Germline-derived CDR1 and CDR2 are SGHTA and FQGTGA. The CDR3 DNA follows: TGTGCCAGCAGCTTAGGGACTCCCCGCACAGATACGCAGTATTTT. Amino acids: CASSLGTPRTDTQYF.